Following are 5 T cell receptor beta chains from one sample sequenced in a study of spatial heterogeneity in lung cancer. Points from the study as a whole: Tumor mutation count correlated with how many alpha and beta TCRs expanded intratumorally.

Each CDR3 protein gets one entry after TCRdb re-called the 5' RACE reads with MiXCR. This sample has about 9,100 distinct CDR3 sequences, with 5.5% to 7% found just once. No antigen is known for these receptors. The time point here: sample taken at primary tumor resection. The input for sequencing was lung tumor tissue, taken at surgery. These receptor sequences come from a female donor with early-stage non-small cell lung cancer.

The V call is TRBV7-6, the J call TRBJ2-1; possible D gene TRBD2, 5 bases. V lost 2 bases and J 2 bases, leaving 10 bases between the germline ends. The CDR3 is 15 residues long. CDR1 is SGHVS and CDR2 is FNYEAQ in the germline V gene. The CDR3 protein is CASSLNTGTYNEQFF. CDR3 nucleotides: TGTGCCAGCAGCTTAAATACCGGGACCTACAATGAGCAGTTCTTC. Filled out from reference TRBV7-6 and TRBJ2-1, the complete variable domain reads GAGVSQSPRYKVTKRGQDVALRCDPISGHVSLYWYRQALGQGPEFLTYFNYEAQQDKSGLPNDRFSAERPEGSISTLTIQRTEQRDSAMYRCASSLNTGTYNEQFFGPGTRLTVL.

By frequency in the sample, this clonotype is medium-sized. This chain uses TRBV6-6 with TRBJ1-1; TRBD1 aligns across 7 bases. The CDR3 contains 15 residues. V lost 2 bases and J lost 4; bases outside the gene matches: 7. Germline V lookup: CDR1 MNHNY, CDR2 SVGAGI (reference sequence). The chain's CDR3 is CASSYGDSLLTEAFF. DNA for the CDR3: TGTGCCAGCAGTTACGGGGACAGTCTGCTCACTGAAGCTTTCTTT.

This clonotype was detected a few times. V usage is TRBV7-8 and J usage is TRBJ2-2, with D hard to call. CDR3 size: 18 residues. The V end lost 5 bases, the J end lost 6 bases, and 25 bases lay between the germline ends. Germline V lookup: CDR1 SGHVS, CDR2 FQNEAQ. The CDR3 sequence: CASSLLPRPADNSGELFF. In DNA form, the CDR3 reads TGTGCCAGCAGCCTACTACCAAGACCCGCGGATAACTCCGGGGAGCTGTTTTTT.

This clonotype was detected ten times or more. The CDR3 loop is CASSDTVNTEAFF. The CDR3 DNA reads as TGTGCCAGCAGTGACACCGTTAACACTGAAGCTTTCTTT. This chain links TRBV6-2 or TRBV6-3 with TRBJ1-1; D is unresolved. CDR3 length: 13 residues. V lost 5 bases and J 2 bases, leaving 9 bases between the germline ends. Germline assignment: CDR1 MNHEY and CDR2 SVGEGT.

This clonotype was seen ten or more times. The chain couples TRBV4-3 to TRBJ2-3, with 14 bases aligning to TRBD2. The CDR3 has 16 residues. Germline CDR1 and CDR2: LGHNA and YSLEER. The J segment lost 5 bases and the V segment lost 4 bases, leaving 5 bases of the junction unmatched. The CDR3 DNA reads TGCGCCAGCAGCCGGGGACTAGCGGGGGAAGGAGATACGCAGTATTTT. This codes for CASSRGLAGEGDTQYF.